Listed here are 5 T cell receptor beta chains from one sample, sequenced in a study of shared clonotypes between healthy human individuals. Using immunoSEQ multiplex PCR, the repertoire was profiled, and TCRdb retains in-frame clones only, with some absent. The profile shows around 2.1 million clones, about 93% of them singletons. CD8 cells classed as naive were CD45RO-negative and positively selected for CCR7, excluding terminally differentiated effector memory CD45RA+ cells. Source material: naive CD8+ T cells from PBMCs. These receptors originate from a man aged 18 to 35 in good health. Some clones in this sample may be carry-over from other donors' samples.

CDR3 in amino acids: CASSLGWGYEQYF. The CDR3 region has the DNA TGTGCCAGCAGCTTAGGGTGGGGGTACGAGCAGTACTTC. J is TRBJ2-7 and V is TRBV7-8; D may match TRBD1 or TRBD2 (5 bases each). Per germline, CDR1 SGHVS and CDR2 FQNEAQ. V lost 1 base to trimming and J lost 4 bases, with 8 bases between them. This CDR3 contains 13 residues.

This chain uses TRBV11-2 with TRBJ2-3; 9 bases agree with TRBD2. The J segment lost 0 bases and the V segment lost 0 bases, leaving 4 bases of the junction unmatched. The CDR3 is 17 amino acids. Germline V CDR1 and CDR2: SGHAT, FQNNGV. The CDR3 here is CASSLDGLATSTDTQYF. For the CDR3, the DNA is TGTGCCAGCAGCTTAGACGGACTAGCGACTAGCACAGATACGCAGTATTTT.

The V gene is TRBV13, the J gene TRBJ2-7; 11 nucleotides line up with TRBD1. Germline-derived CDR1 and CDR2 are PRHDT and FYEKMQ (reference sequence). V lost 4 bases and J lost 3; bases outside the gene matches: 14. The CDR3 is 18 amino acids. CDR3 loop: CASSSRTGGVNPFYEQYF. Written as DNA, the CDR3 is TGTGCCAGCAGCTCGCGGACAGGGGGCGTCAATCCGTTCTACGAGCAGTACTTC.

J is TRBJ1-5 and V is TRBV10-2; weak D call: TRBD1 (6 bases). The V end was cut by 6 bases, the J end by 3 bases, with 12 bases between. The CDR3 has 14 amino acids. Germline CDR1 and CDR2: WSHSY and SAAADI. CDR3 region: CASREDRINQPQHF. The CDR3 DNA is TGCGCCAGCAGAGAAGACAGGATCAATCAGCCCCAGCATTTT.

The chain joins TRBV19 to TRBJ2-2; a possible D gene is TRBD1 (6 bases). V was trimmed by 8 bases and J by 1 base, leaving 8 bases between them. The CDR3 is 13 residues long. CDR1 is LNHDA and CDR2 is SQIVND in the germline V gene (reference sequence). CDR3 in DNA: TGTGCCAGTTTGGACAGGAACACCGGGGAGCTGTTTTTT. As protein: CASLDRNTGELFF.